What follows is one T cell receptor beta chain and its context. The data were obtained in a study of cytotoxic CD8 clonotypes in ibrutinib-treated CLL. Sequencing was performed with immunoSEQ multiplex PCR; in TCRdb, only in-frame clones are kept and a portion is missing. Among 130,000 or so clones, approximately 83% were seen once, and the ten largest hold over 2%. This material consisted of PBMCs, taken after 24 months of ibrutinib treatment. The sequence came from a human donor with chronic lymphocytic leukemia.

CDR3 residues: CASSTGVGSGRASYNEQFF. DNA of the CDR3: TGTGCCAGCAGCACCGGAGTTGGTAGCGGGAGGGCATCCTACAATGAGCAGTTCTTC. The rearrangement links TRBV11-3 to TRBJ2-1; 11 nucleotides match TRBD2. Germline trimming cut 5 bases from V and 1 base from J; bases unmatched to any gene: 13. The CDR3 covers 19 residues. The germline V gene encodes CDR1 SGHNT and CDR2 YENEEA. The full variable domain, rest sourced from reference TRBV11-3 and TRBJ2-1, is EAGVVQSPRYKIIEKKQPVAFWCNPISGHNTLYWYLQNLGQGPELLIRYENEEAVDDSQLPKDRFSAERLKGVDSTLKIQPAELGDSAVYLCASSTGVGSGRASYNEQFFGPGTRLTVL.